The rows below give T cell receptor beta chains drawn from one sample of a study of T cells in Graves' hyperthyroidism and ophthalmopathy. One entry per CDR3 protein, called by TCRdb with MiXCR from the multiplex PCR reads. The table lists roughly 360,000 distinct CDR3 sequences, roughly 12% of them singletons. The specimen was blood. The source is a man younger than 40 with Graves' hyperthyroidism that later progressed to Graves' ophthalmopathy. Each CDR3 is given with its conserved first and last residue. The D gene is left open where the match is weak. Size values are once, few and many counts, or a class for expanded clones, and some rows have none.

>NA|TRBJ2-7|TRBV7-7|NA|14
CASSLNPSSYEQYF
TGTGCCAGCAGCTTAAATCCGTCCTCCTACGAGCAGTACTTC
>TRBD2|TRBJ2-1|TRBV20-1|few|14
CSARSLAGYNEQFF
TGCAGTGCTAGGAGCCTAGCGGGGTACAATGAGCAGTTCTTC
>NA|TRBJ1-6|TRBV12-3/TRBV12-4|NA|16
CASSLRGQGYNSPLHF
TGTGCCAGCAGTTTGAGAGGGCAGGGCTATAATTCACCCCTCCACTTT
>NA|TRBJ2-3|TRBV3-1|many|16
CASSQVEVSGTDTQYF
TGTGCCAGCAGCCAAGTCGAGGTTTCGGGCACAGATACGCAGTATTTT
>NA|TRBJ2-7|TRBV28|many|13
CASSFDDSYEQYF
TGTGCCAGCAGTTTTGACGATTCCTACGAGCAGTACTTC
>NA|TRBJ1-5|TRBV18|many|13
CASSPGVDQPQHF
TGTGCCAGCTCACCAGGGGTAGATCAGCCCCAGCATTTT
>NA|TRBJ2-1|TRBV29-1|few|13
CSGEVATDNEQFF
TGCAGCGGTGAAGTCGCTACAGACAATGAGCAGTTCTTC
>NA|TRBJ2-5|TRBV19|few|15
CASKGRGPRQETQYF
TGTGCCAGTAAGGGGCGCGGTCCCCGTCAAGAGACCCAGTACTTC
>NA|TRBJ2-5|TRBV28|many|14
CASSFGVGGETQYF
TGTGCCAGCAGTTTCGGAGTAGGGGGAGAGACCCAGTACTTC
>TRBD1|TRBJ1-1|TRBV11-2|NA|15
CASRLYRGRDTEAFF
TGTGCCAGCAGGTTATACAGGGGGCGGGACACTGAAGCTTTCTTT
>NA|TRBJ1-1|TRBV12-5|many|17
CASGLRQLSKMNTEAFF
TGTGCTAGTGGTTTGAGGCAGCTTTCCAAAATGAACACTGAAGCTTTCTTT
>NA|TRBJ1-1|TRBV10-3|many|15
CAISESAVRNTEAFF
TGTGCCATCAGTGAGTCAGCAGTAAGAAACACTGAAGCTTTCTTT
>NA|TRBJ1-6|TRBV10-1|NA|13
CASSAQRNSPLHF
TGCGCCAGCAGTGCACAGAGGAATTCACCCCTCCACTTT
>NA|TRBJ2-3|TRBV27|NA|16
CASSLAFPALTDTQYF
TGTGCCAGCAGTTTAGCCTTCCCCGCCCTCACAGATACGCAGTATTTT
>NA|TRBJ1-1|TRBV6-5|NA|13
CASSYDWNTEAFF
TGTGCCAGCAGTTACGATTGGAACACTGAAGCTTTCTTT
>TRBD2|TRBJ2-3|TRBV19|few|15
CASNPLRGGTDTQYF
TGTGCCAGTAACCCCCTGCGGGGGGGAACAGATACGCAGTATTTT
>NA|TRBJ1-2|TRBV5-1|many|15
CASSTPGSSNYGYTF
TGCGCCAGCAGCACGCCCGGGAGCTCCAACTATGGCTACACCTTC
>NA|TRBJ2-7|TRBV28|many|15
CASSLSDMGPYEQYF
TGTGCCAGCAGTTTATCGGACATGGGCCCCTACGAGCAGTACTTC
>NA|TRBJ2-1|TRBV7-6|NA|13
CASSLDLAAEQFF
TGTGCCAGCAGCTTAGACCTGGCCGCGGAGCAGTTCTTC
>NA|TRBJ2-4|TRBV5-1|once|13
CASSPGGLGSQYF
TGCGCCAGCAGCCCCGGCGGTTTAGGTAGTCAGTACTTC
>NA|TRBJ2-2|TRBV5-1|NA|14
CASSLAADTGELFF
TGCGCCAGCAGCTTGGCCGCTGACACCGGGGAGCTGTTTTTT
>TRBD1|TRBJ2-2|TRBV28|many|16
CASSLTGTVNTGELFF
TGTGCCAGCAGTCTGACCGGGACAGTTAACACCGGGGAGCTGTTTTTT
>NA|TRBJ1-2|TRBV7-9|few|17
CASSLARRGHRNYGYTF
TGTGCCAGCAGCTTAGCCCGCAGGGGCCATAGGAACTATGGCTACACCTTC
>NA|TRBJ1-2|TRBV2|many|15
CASSEARQPRYGYTF
TGTGCCAGCAGTGAAGCGCGGCAGCCTCGCTATGGCTACACCTTC
>NA|TRBJ1-2|TRBV29-1|NA|11
CSAPLGAGYTF
TGCAGCGCCCCACTGGGGGCAGGCTACACCTTC
>NA|TRBJ2-5|TRBV28|many|15
CASSLWEDREETQYF
TGTGCCAGCAGTTTATGGGAAGACAGAGAAGAGACCCAGTACTTC
>NA|TRBJ2-2|TRBV18|few|15
CASSPPRGVTGELFF
TGTGCCAGCTCACCACCCCGGGGAGTCACCGGGGAGCTGTTTTTT
>NA|TRBJ1-1|TRBV28|many|14
CASSLSGLRTEAFF
TGTGCCAGCAGTTTATCTGGCCTGAGGACTGAAGCTTTCTTT
>NA|TRBJ1-2|TRBV29-1|NA|13
CSVVHSDFYGYTF
TGCAGCGTTGTGCACAGTGATTTCTATGGCTACACCTTC
>NA|TRBJ1-4|TRBV18|NA|15
CASSPPGRSNEKLFF
TGTGCCAGCTCACCTCCGGGCAGGTCAAATGAAAAACTGTTTTTT
>TRBD1|TRBJ1-6|TRBV6-6|many|15
CASSYAGEGAGPLHF
TGTGCCAGCAGTTACGCCGGGGAGGGGGCAGGGCCCCTCCACTTT
>NA|TRBJ1-6|TRBV6-1|few|17
CASSEAPPGSYNSPLHF
TGTGCCAGCAGTGAAGCCCCCCCGGGCTCCTATAATTCACCCCTCCACTTT
>NA|TRBJ2-3|TRBV7-2|NA|14
CASSLGGIPDTQYF
TGTGCCAGCAGCTTAGGGGGGATCCCAGATACGCAGTATTTT
>TRBD2|TRBJ2-1|TRBV28|many|18
CASSPRLGRSGGKNEQFF
TGTGCCAGCAGCCCTCGACTTGGGCGCAGCGGGGGGAAAAATGAGCAGTTCTTC
>NA|TRBJ2-5|TRBV12-3/TRBV12-4|many|16
CASSLARVLGGETQYF
TGTGCCAGCAGTTTAGCCCGTGTTTTGGGTGGCGAGACCCAGTACTTC
>NA|TRBJ1-2|TRBV28|many|12
CASSLGAYGYTF
TGTGCCAGCAGTTTAGGGGCCTATGGCTACACCTTC
>TRBD2|TRBJ2-3|TRBV7-3|few|16
CASSPRGAGGTDTQYF
TGTGCCAGCAGCCCGCGGGGGGCAGGGGGCACAGATACGCAGTATTTT